Listed here are 6 T cell receptor beta chains from one sample, sequenced in a study of T cells after yellow fever vaccination. From the 5' RACE reads, TCRdb called clonotypes with MiXCR, one entry per CDR3 protein. The data contain a few hundred thousand distinct CDR3 sequences, approximately 4% of them singletons. The sample consisted of PBMCs, taken 15 days after the yellow fever booster vaccination. Receptor source: a man aged 18 to 30 who received the YFV17D yellow fever vaccine.

This clonotype was seen at least ten times. The chain employs TRBV5-6 and TRBJ1-1; maybe TRBD1 (5 bases). This CDR3 region has 15 residues. The ends were cut back, 1 base at V and 4 bases at J, with 14 bases in the middle. Germline loops: CDR1 SGHDT, CDR2 YYEEEE. The CDR3 nucleotides are TGTGCCAGCAGCTTGCTTACTATGGGGGGCACTGAAGCTTTCTTT. Translating it yields CASSLLTMGGTEAFF.

This clonotype was observed a handful of times. The rearrangement links TRBV28 to TRBJ2-1, with 8 nucleotides matching TRBD2. Per the germline V gene, CDR1 is MDHEN and CDR2 is SYDVKM. V gave up 4 bases and J gave up 3 bases; unmatched junction bases: 8. The CDR3 covers 16 residues. The CDR3 region is CASSSLAGGFYNEQFF. In nucleotides, the CDR3 is TGTGCCAGCAGTTCACTGGCGGGGGGCTTCTACAATGAGCAGTTCTTC.

This clonotype has only a few counts. This chain joins TRBV28 and TRBJ2-1; D possibly corresponds to TRBD1 (5 bases). The CDR3 loop spans 15 amino acids. In germline, CDR1 is MDHEN, CDR2 SYDVKM. The V and J ends lost 6 bases and 1 base respectively, with 13 bases between them. The DNA for the CDR3 is TGTGCCAGCAGCCTGGGGCTTTCTTCCTACAATGAGCAGTTCTTC. This gives the protein CASSLGLSSYNEQFF.

This clonotype came up a few times. The rearrangement uses TRBV11-3 and TRBJ2-3; TRBD2 matches at 9 bases. Per the germline V gene, CDR1 is SGHNT and CDR2 is YENEEA. The CDR3 runs 17 residues. V lost 1 base and J lost 2; bases outside the gene matches: 7. CDR3 coding DNA: TGTGCCAGCAGCTTAGGTGGCGCGGGGGGGGCCACAGATACGCAGTATTTT. Its translation: CASSLGGAGGATDTQYF.

The chain employs TRBV5-4 and TRBJ1-4; 7 bases align to TRBD1. There are 16 residues in the CDR3. Losses at the gene ends were 4 bases for V and 8 bases for J; bases not matched to a gene: 14. Germline-derived CDR1 and CDR2 are SGHNT and YYREEE (reference sequence). Written as DNA, the CDR3 is TGTGCCAGCAGCGCGGACTACAGGGGAAGGGGGGAAAAACTGTTTTTT. Protein product: CASSADYRGRGEKLFF.

This clonotype was recorded at least ten times. The V call is TRBV7-2, the J call TRBJ2-5, with D perhaps given as TRBD1 or TRBD2 (5 bases each). The CDR3 extends over 14 amino acids. From germline, CDR1 is SGHTA and CDR2 FQGNSA. V lost 4 bases and J 0 bases, leaving 9 bases between the germline ends. CDR3: CASSWGSNQETQYF. The CDR3 DNA reads TGTGCCAGCAGCTGGGGGAGTAACCAAGAGACCCAGTACTTC.